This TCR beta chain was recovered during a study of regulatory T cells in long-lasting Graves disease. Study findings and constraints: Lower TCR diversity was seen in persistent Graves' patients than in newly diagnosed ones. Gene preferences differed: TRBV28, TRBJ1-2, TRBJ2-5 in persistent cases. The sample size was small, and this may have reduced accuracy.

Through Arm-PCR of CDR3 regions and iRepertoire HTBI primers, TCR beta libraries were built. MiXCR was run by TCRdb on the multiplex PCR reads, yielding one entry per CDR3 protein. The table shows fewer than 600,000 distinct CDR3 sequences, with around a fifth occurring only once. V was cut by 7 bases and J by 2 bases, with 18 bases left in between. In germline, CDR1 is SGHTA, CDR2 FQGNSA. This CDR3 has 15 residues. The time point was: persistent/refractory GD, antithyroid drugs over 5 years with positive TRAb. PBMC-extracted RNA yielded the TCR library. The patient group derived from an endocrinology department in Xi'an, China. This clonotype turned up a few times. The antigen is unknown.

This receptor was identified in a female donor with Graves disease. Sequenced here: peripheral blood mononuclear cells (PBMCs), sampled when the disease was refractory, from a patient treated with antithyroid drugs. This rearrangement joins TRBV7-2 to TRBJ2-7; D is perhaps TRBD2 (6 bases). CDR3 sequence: CASNPAAGPTYEQYF. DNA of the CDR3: TGTGCCAGCAACCCGGCTGCGGGACCTACCTACGAGCAGTACTTC.